Shown below are 28 T cell receptor beta chains from a single sample sequenced in a study of OX40 agonist ivuxolimab in advanced cancers. Clones were sequenced by immunoSEQ multiplex PCR, and TCRdb holds only the in-frame ones, with some missing. In the table there are fewer than 90,000 clones, 70% to 90% of which are singletons. The material sequenced was CD4+ or CD8+ T cells sorted from blood, taken in a trial of the OX40 agonist ivuxolimab. All receptors come from an adult with an advanced solid tumor such as melanoma, head and neck, liver or kidney cancer.

This clone has just one count. V gene TRBV19 combines with J gene TRBJ1-5; 8 bases map to TRBD1. CDR3 length equals 15 residues. The V gene's germline CDR1 is LNHDA and CDR2 SQIVND (reference sequence). V gave up 4 bases and J gave up 1 base; unmatched junction bases: 3. This chain's CDR3 is CASSTGGSSNQPQHF. For the CDR3, the DNA is TGTGCCAGTAGTACAGGGGGCTCGAGCAATCAGCCCCAGCATTTT.

J is TRBJ2-3 and V is TRBV5-6; D is undetermined. CDR1 is SGHDT and CDR2 is YYEEEE in the germline V gene. V was pared by 2 bases and J by 1 base, with 8 bases between. The CDR3 is 14 residues long. The CDR3 coding sequence is TGTGCCAGCAGCTTAATATTCCGCACAGATACGCAGTATTTT. It yields the protein CASSLIFRTDTQYF.

The V call is TRBV5-4, the J call TRBJ2-1; tentative D call: TRBD1 (5 bases). CDR1 is SGHNT and CDR2 is YYREEE in the germline V gene (reference sequence). The CDR3 has 12 amino acids. V dropped 5 bases and J dropped 10 bases, with 13 bases sitting between them. The CDR3: CASSHANREQFF. DNA for the CDR3: TGTGCCAGCAGTCACGCAAACAGGGAGCAGTTCTTC.

The chain couples TRBV4-1 to TRBJ2-1; D gene uncertain. With 0 bases removed from V and 0 bases from J, the gap between germline ends came to 6 bases. Germline assignment: CDR1 MGHRA and CDR2 YSYEKL. This CDR3 spans 15 amino acids. CDR3 sequence: CASSQEVYSYNEQFF. In DNA form, the CDR3 reads TGCGCCAGCAGCCAAGAGGTATACTCCTACAATGAGCAGTTCTTC.

The table lists this clone with a few counts. CDR3 region: CASSFQGQGQFF. DNA for the CDR3: TGTGCCAGCAGCTTCCAAGGCCAGGGGCAGTTCTTC. The gene calls are TRBV5-4 and TRBJ2-1; a possible D gene is TRBD1 (5 bases). Germline V gene data show CDR1 as SGHNT and CDR2 as YYREEE (reference sequence). The CDR3 contains 12 residues. Trimming left V 2 bases short and J 12 bases short, with 12 bases between.

This clone was seen just once. The V call is TRBV11-1, the J call TRBJ2-1; 15 nucleotides match TRBD2. The trim removed 5 bases at V and 7 bases at J, leaving 3 bases unmatched. The CDR3 is 15 residues long. CDR1 SGHAT and CDR2 FQDESV come from the germline V gene (reference sequence). CDR3 in DNA: TGTGCCAGCAGCCGGACTAGCGGGGGGGCGAATGAGCAGTTCTTC. Translation gives CASSRTSGGANEQFF.

Details on this clone: In the same sample, other DNA sequences code for this CDR3. This sequence joins TRBV7-2 and TRBJ2-5; TRBD2 aligns across 8 bases. The germline V gene has CDR1 SGHTA and CDR2 FQGNSA. V lost 3 bases to trimming and J lost 5 bases; unmatched junction nucleotides: 11. CDR3 length: 16 residues. CDR3 amino acids: CASSLGGGTGGETQYF. In DNA, the CDR3 is TGTGCCAGCAGCTTGGGCGGGGGGACCGGGGGGGAGACCCAGTACTTC.

The V gene is TRBV29-1, the J gene TRBJ2-2; D is unclear. Germline V lookup: CDR1 SQVTM, CDR2 ANQGSEA. The CDR3 runs 12 residues. Between the trimmed V and J ends, which lost 6 bases and 1 base, there was a span of 6 bases. The CDR3 here is CSVGWNTGELFF. For the CDR3, the DNA is TGCAGCGTCGGCTGGAACACCGGGGAGCTGTTTTTT.

The rearrangement links TRBV18 to TRBJ1-6, with D possibly being TRBD1 (6 bases). The CDR3 runs 15 residues. CDR1 is KGHSH, CDR2 LQKENI, per germline. V was pared by 4 bases and J by 9 bases, with 16 bases between. As DNA, the CDR3 is TGTGCCAGCTCACGAGAGGGGGGGTTGAGTTCACCCCTCCACTTT. Translating gives CASSREGGLSSPLHF.

This clone was seen a single time. The chain is built from TRBV25-1 and TRBJ2-7; possible D gene TRBD1, 6 bases. CDR3 length: 14 amino acids. The V and J ends lost 6 bases and 3 bases respectively, with 15 bases between them. Germline V gives CDR1 MGHDK, CDR2 SYGVNS. In DNA, the CDR3 is TGTGCCAGCAGGGGCGAGGACAGATACTACGAGCAGTACTTC. It translates to CASRGEDRYYEQYF.

In nucleotides, the CDR3 is TGCAGCGTACTGACAGGGGGTAGGGAAGGGACTGAAGCTTTCTTT. Protein product: CSVLTGGREGTEAFF. The V call is TRBV29-1, the J call TRBJ1-1, with TRBD1 identical over 9 bases. Trimming at V came to 6 bases and at J to 5 bases, leaving 13 bases not matched to a gene. This CDR3 contains 15 residues. Germline CDR1 and CDR2: SQVTM and ANQGSEA.

The rearrangement uses TRBV6-1 and TRBJ2-6; D gene unclear. The germline gives CDR1 MNHNS, CDR2 SASEGT. With 11 bases removed from V and 0 bases from J, the gap between germline ends came to 11 bases. The CDR3 is made up of 14 amino acids. The CDR3: CALTHHSGANVLTF. CDR3 in DNA: TGTGCCCTCACACACCACTCTGGGGCCAACGTCCTGACTTTC.

The genes are TRBV5-8 and TRBJ1-1; D unclear. This CDR3 has 14 amino acids. CDR1 SGHTS and CDR2 YDEGEE come from the germline V gene. V lost 0 bases to trimming and J lost 5 bases, with 11 bases between them. CDR3 coding DNA: TGTGCCAGCAGCTTGGGATACACGGCGACTGAAGCTTTCTTT. This translates into CASSLGYTATEAFF.

The table lists this clone with a few counts. The rearrangement uses TRBV20-1 and TRBJ1-1; D possibly corresponds to TRBD1 (5 bases). The V gene lost 6 bases and the J gene lost 7 bases, with 12 bases spanning the gap. Germline V lookup: CDR1 DFQATT, CDR2 SNEGSKA (reference sequence). This CDR3 is built from 11 residues. The DNA of the CDR3 is TGCAGTGCCAAGGACAAGTATGAAGCTTTCTTT. This sequence encodes CSAKDKYEAFF.

This clone came up once. The chain joins TRBV12-5 to TRBJ1-2, with D unclear. Trimming pared 1 base from V and 0 bases from J, leaving 12 bases between. The CDR3 is 16 residues long. Germline V gene sequence: CDR1 LGHNT, CDR2 FRNRAP. The CDR3 sequence is CASGLALGKANYGYTF. In DNA form, the CDR3 reads TGTGCTAGTGGTTTGGCACTGGGGAAAGCTAACTATGGCTACACCTTC.

As DNA, the CDR3 is TGTGCCAGCAGTTACCAAGGGGCACGGGAGACCCAGTACTTC. Protein sequence: CASSYQGARETQYF. The V call is TRBV6-6, the J call TRBJ2-5; possible D gene TRBD1, 5 bases. V was pared by 2 bases and J by 5 bases, with 12 bases between. The CDR3 is 14 residues long. Germline loops: CDR1 MNHNY, CDR2 SVGAGI (reference sequence).

The V and J genes are TRBV6-5 and TRBJ1-5, with D uncertain. Trimming took off 7 bases at V and 4 bases at J, with 8 bases between the two ends. The V gene's germline CDR1 is MNHEY and CDR2 SVGAGI. The length of the CDR3 is 12 residues. For the CDR3, the DNA is TGTGCCAGCACGGACGGGAATCAGCCCCAGCATTTT. This sequence encodes CASTDGNQPQHF.

The chain is built from TRBV9 and TRBJ1-2, with D unresolved. This CDR3 has 16 amino acids. Germline CDR1 and CDR2: SGDLS and YYNGEE. The ends were cut back, 0 bases at V and 3 bases at J, with 15 bases in the middle. In DNA, the CDR3 is TGTGCCAGCAGCGTAGCCTGGGCAGGCCTCGACTATGGCTACACCTTC. It is translated as CASSVAWAGLDYGYTF.

The rearrangement uses TRBV5-4 and TRBJ1-1; 7 positions agree with TRBD1. Germline V lookup: CDR1 SGHNT, CDR2 YYREEE (reference sequence). CDR3 length: 14 residues. J lost 5 bases, V lost 0 bases, and 4 bases had no gene match. The CDR3 nucleotides are TGTGCCAGCAGCTTGGAAGGGGGCCGGACTGAAGCTTTCTTT. It is translated as CASSLEGGRTEAFF.

V gene TRBV15 combines with J gene TRBJ2-5, with D tentatively TRBD1 or TRBD2 (5 bases each). Deletions cut 1 base from V and 5 bases from J, with 14 bases between. Per germline, CDR1 LNHNV and CDR2 YYDKDF (reference sequence). The CDR3 is 15 residues long. CDR3 sequence: CATSRVDTGWETQYF. CDR3 sequence (DNA): TGTGCCACCAGCAGAGTGGACACGGGGTGGGAGACCCAGTACTTC.

The chain carries TRBV10-3 and TRBJ1-1, with a tentative D call TRBD1 (6 bases). This CDR3 contains 16 residues. Germline V gene lookup returns CDR1 ENHRY and CDR2 SYGVKD. The ends were cut back, 4 bases at V and 4 bases at J, with 19 bases in the middle. The CDR3 DNA reads TGTGCCATCAGTGGAAACTTACAGGGTAAGAGCACTGAAGCTTTCTTT. Amino acid sequence: CAISGNLQGKSTEAFF.

The CDR3 sequence: CASSLRADYGYTF. The CDR3 DNA reads as TGTGCCAGTAGTCTTCGGGCAGACTATGGCTACACCTTC. V gene TRBV19 combines with J gene TRBJ1-2, with D unresolved. Germline-derived CDR1 and CDR2 are LNHDA and SQIVND (reference sequence). The V gene lost 5 bases and the J gene lost 3 bases, with 10 bases spanning the gap. There are 13 residues in the CDR3. The full variable domain, with the rest looked up from reference TRBV19 and TRBJ1-2, is DGGITQSPKYLFRKEGQNVTLSCEQNLNHDAMYWYRQDPGQGLRLIYYSQIVNDFQKGDIAEGYSVSREKKESFPLTVTSAQKNPTAFYLCASSLRADYGYTFGSGTRLTVV.

This clone has only one observation. The V and J genes are TRBV10-3 and TRBJ2-2; TRBD1 agrees at 9 bases. This CDR3 is built from 16 residues. Germline trimming cut 7 bases from V and 0 bases from J; bases unmatched to any gene: 6. Germline assignment: CDR1 ENHRY and CDR2 SYGVKD. The CDR3 spells CAINLDRGANTGELFF. In nucleotides, the CDR3 is TGTGCCATCAATTTGGACAGGGGCGCGAACACCGGGGAGCTGTTTTTT.

The J gene is TRBJ2-7, the V gene TRBV6-1; no firm D call. Germline V CDR1 and CDR2: MNHNS, SASEGT. The CDR3 runs to 13 residues. V lost 5 bases, J lost 3 bases, and 11 bases lay in between. The CDR3 loop reads CASSLGRLYEQYF. The CDR3 bases are TGTGCCAGCAGTCTGGGCCGGCTCTACGAGCAGTACTTC.

This clone was counted only a few times. V is TRBV19 and J is TRBJ1-2; a possible D gene is TRBD1 (6 bases). The CDR3 is 15 amino acids. V dropped 5 bases and J dropped 7 bases, with 20 bases sitting between them. Germline loops: CDR1 LNHDA, CDR2 SQIVND (reference sequence). CDR3 in amino acids: CASSLAMVSGAGYTF. In DNA form, the CDR3 reads TGTGCCAGTAGTCTCGCTATGGTGTCAGGGGCTGGCTACACCTTC.

The DNA for the CDR3 is TGTGCCAGCACCCAAAATGAGGGAGGTCGGAGGGGTGCTTTCTTT. It specifies CASTQNEGGRRGAFF. The chain has TRBV6-6 and TRBJ1-1; TRBD1 is a possible D gene (5 bases). Trimming took 7 bases from V and 11 from J, leaving 26 bases between them. Germline V gene sequence: CDR1 MNHNY, CDR2 SVGAGI (reference sequence). The CDR3 totals 15 residues.

The gene calls are TRBV30 and TRBJ1-5, with TRBD1 identical over 10 bases. The CDR3 totals 13 residues. Trimming at V came to 5 bases and at J to 3 bases, leaving 1 base not matched to a gene. Per germline, CDR1 GTSNPN and CDR2 SVGIG (reference sequence). This CDR3 reads CAWGQGDNQPQHF. CDR3 coding DNA: TGTGCCTGGGGACAGGGGGACAATCAGCCCCAGCATTTT.

The V gene is TRBV6-1, the J gene TRBJ2-6; no clear D gene. Trimming took off 7 bases at V and 0 bases at J, with 10 bases between the two ends. The CDR3 runs 15 residues. Germline loops: CDR1 MNHNS, CDR2 SASEGT. The CDR3 DNA reads as TGTGCCAGCACGGAAGGCCGCTCTGGGGCCAACGTCCTGACTTTC. Residues: CASTEGRSGANVLTF.